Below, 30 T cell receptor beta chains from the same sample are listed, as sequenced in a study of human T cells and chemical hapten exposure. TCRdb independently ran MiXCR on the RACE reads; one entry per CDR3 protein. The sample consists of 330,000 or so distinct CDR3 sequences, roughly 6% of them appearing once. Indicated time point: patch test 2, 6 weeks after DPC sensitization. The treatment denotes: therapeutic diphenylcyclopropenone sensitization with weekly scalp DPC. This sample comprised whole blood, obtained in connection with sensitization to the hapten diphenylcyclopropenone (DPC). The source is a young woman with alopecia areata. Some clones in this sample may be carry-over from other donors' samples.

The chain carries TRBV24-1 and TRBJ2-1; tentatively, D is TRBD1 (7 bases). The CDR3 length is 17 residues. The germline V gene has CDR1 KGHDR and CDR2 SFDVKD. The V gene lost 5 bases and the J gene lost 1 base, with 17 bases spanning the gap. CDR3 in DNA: TGTGCCACCAGTGGCGGGACAGACGCGAGTTCCTACAATGAGCAGTTCTTC. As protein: CATSGGTDASSYNEQFF.

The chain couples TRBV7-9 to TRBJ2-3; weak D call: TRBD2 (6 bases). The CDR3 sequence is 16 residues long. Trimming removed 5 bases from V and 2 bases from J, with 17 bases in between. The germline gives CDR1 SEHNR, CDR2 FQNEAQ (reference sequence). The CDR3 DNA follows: TGTGCCAGCAGCGGACGACTAGTGAGAGACACAGATACGCAGTATTTT. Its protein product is CASSGRLVRDTDTQYF.

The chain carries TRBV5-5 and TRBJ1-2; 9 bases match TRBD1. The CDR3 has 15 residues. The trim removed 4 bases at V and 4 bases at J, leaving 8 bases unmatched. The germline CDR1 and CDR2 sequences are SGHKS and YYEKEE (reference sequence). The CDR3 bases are TGTGCCAGCAGCATGGGACAGGGCACCTTCTATGGCTACACCTTC. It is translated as CASSMGQGTFYGYTF.

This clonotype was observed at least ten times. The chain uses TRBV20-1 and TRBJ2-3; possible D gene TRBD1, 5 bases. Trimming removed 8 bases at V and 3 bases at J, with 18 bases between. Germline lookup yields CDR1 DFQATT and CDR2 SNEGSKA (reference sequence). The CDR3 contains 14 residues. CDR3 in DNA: TGCAGTCCGGTCAGGGTAATGAGGACAGATACGCAGTATTTT. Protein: CSPVRVMRTDTQYF.

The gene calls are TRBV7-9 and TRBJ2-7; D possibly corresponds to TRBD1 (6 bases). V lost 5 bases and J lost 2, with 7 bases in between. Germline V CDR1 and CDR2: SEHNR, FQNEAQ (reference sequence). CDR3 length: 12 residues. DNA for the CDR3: TGTGCCAGCAGCCGACAGGCCTACGAGCAGTACTTC. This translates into CASSRQAYEQYF.

The CDR3 is CASSGGGTDSPLHF. CDR3 in DNA: TGTGCCAGCAGTGGGGGGGGGACGGACTCACCCCTCCACTTT. The chain joins TRBV2 to TRBJ1-6; tentatively, D is TRBD1 (5 bases). With 4 bases removed from V and 10 bases from J, the gap between germline ends came to 14 bases. The CDR3 is 14 amino acids. Germline-derived CDR1 and CDR2 are SNHLY and FYNNEI.

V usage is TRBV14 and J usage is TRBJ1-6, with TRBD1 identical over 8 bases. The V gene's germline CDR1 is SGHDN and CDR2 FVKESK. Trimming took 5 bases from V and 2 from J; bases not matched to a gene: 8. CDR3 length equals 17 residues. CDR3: CASSGQGANTYNSPLHF. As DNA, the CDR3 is TGTGCCAGCAGCGGGCAGGGGGCGAACACCTATAATTCACCCCTCCACTTT. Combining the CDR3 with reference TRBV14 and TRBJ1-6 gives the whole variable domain EAGVTQFPSHSVIEKGQTVTLRCDPISGHDNLYWYRRVMGKEIKFLLHFVKESKQDESGMPNNRFLAERTGGTYSTLKVQPAELEDSGVYFCASSGQGANTYNSPLHFGNGTRLTVT.

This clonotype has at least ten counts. In nucleotides, the CDR3 is TGTGCCAGCAGCCCGTGGGGACTAGGGGAAGAGACCCAGTACTTC. This translates into CASSPWGLGEETQYF. V is TRBV7-9 and J is TRBJ2-5, with 8 bases aligning to TRBD2. Trimming at V came to 5 bases and at J to 3 bases, leaving 8 bases not matched to a gene. This CDR3 is 15 amino acids long. Germline V gene data show CDR1 as SEHNR and CDR2 as FQNEAQ (reference sequence).

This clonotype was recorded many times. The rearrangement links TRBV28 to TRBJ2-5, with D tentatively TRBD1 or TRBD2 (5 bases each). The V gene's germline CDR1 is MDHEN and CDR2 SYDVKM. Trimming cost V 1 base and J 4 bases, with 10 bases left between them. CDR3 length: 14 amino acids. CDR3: CASSLLSGTETQYF. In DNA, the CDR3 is TGTGCCAGCAGTTTATTATCAGGGACAGAGACCCAGTACTTC.

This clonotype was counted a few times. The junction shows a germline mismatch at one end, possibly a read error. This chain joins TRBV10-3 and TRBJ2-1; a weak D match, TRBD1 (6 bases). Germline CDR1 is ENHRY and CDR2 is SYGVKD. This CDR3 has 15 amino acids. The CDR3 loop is CAINEFGQTGNEQFF. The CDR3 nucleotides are TGTGCCATCAATGAGTTTGGTCAGACAGGCAATGAGCAGTTCTTC.

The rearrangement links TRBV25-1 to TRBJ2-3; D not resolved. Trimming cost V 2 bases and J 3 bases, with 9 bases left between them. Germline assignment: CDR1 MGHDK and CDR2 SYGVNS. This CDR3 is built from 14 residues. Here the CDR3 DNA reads TGTGCCAGCAGTGAACCGGCAGAAACAGATACGCAGTATTTT. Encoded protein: CASSEPAETDTQYF. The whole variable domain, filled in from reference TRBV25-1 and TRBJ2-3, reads EADIYQTPRYLVIGTGKKITLECSQTMGHDKMYWYQQDPGMELHLIHYSYGVNSTEKGDLSSESTVSRIRTEHFPLTLESARPSHTSQYLCASSEPAETDTQYFGPGTRLTVL.

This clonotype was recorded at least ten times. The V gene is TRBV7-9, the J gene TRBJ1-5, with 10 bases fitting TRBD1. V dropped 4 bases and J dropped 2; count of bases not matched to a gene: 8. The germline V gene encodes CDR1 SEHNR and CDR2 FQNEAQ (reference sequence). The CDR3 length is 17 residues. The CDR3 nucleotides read TGTGCCAGCAGCTCCGGACAGGGGGGTTATGGCAATCAGCCCCAGCATTTT. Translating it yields CASSSGQGGYGNQPQHF.

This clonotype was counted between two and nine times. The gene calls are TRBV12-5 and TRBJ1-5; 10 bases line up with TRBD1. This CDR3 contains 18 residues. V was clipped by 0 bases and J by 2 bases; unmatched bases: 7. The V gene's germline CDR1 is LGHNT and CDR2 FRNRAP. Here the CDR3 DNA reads TGTGCTAGTGGTTTGGTAGTGACAGGGGGCGAGGGCAATCAGCCCCAGCATTTT. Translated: CASGLVVTGGEGNQPQHF.

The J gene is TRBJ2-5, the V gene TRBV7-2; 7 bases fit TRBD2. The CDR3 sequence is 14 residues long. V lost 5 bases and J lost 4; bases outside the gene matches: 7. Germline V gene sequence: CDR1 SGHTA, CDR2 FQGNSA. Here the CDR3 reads CASSTAGRVETQYF. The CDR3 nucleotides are TGTGCCAGCAGCACAGCGGGGCGGGTAGAGACCCAGTACTTC. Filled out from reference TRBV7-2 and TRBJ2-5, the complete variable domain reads GAGVSQSPSNKVTEKGKDVELRCDPISGHTALYWYRQSLGQGLEFLIYFQGNSAPDKSGLPSDRFSAERTGGSVSTLTIQRTQQEDSAVYLCASSTAGRVETQYFGPGTRLLVL.

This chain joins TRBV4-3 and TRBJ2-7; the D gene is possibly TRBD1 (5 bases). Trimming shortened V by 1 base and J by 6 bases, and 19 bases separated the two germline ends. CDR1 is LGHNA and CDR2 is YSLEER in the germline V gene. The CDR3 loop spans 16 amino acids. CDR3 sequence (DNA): TGCGCCAGCAGCCAAGTTAATCAGGCGCAAGGGGCCGAGCAGTACTTC. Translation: CASSQVNQAQGAEQYF.

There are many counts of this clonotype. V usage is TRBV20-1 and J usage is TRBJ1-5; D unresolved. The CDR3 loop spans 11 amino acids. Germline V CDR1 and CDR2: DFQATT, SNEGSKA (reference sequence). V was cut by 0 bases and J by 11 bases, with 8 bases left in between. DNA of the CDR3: TGCAGTGCTAGAGATCGGGGTTCCCAGCATTTT. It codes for CSARDRGSQHF.

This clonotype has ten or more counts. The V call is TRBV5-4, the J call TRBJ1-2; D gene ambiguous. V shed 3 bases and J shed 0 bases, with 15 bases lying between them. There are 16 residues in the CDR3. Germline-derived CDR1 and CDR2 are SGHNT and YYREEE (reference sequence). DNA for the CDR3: TGTGCCAGCAGCTGGAACGGGCCACAGACTAACTATGGCTACACCTTC. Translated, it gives CASSWNGPQTNYGYTF.

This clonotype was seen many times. CDR3 sequence (DNA): TGTGCCAGCAGTTACCGACACAGGGACACTGAAGCTTTCTTT. Encoded protein: CASSYRHRDTEAFF. The rearrangement links TRBV6-5 to TRBJ1-1, with D possibly being TRBD1 (6 bases). V lost 2 bases and J lost 3, with 10 bases in between. CDR3 size: 14 residues. CDR1 is MNHEY, CDR2 SVGAGI, per germline.

DNA of the CDR3: TGTGCCAGCAGCCCAAAGGCTACAGGGGGCGAGAACACTGAAGCTTTCTTT. This codes for CASSPKATGGENTEAFF. The chain has TRBV4-2 and TRBJ1-1, with TRBD1 identical over 9 bases. The V and J ends lost 4 bases and 1 base, in that order; junction bases with no gene match: 10. Germline V gene data show CDR1 as LGHNA and CDR2 as YNFKEQ. CDR3 length equals 17 residues.

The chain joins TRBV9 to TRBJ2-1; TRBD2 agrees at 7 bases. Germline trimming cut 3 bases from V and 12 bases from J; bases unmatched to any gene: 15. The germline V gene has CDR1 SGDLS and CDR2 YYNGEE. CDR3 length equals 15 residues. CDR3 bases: TGTGCCAGCAGCGATGGCAGGGAGGGAAACCTTGGGCAGTTCTTC. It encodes CASSDGREGNLGQFF.

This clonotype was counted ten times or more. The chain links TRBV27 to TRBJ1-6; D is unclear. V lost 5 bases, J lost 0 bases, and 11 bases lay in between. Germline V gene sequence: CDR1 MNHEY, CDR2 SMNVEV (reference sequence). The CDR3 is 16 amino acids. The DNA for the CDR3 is TGTGCCAGCAGTGCGGACGGACGCTCCTATAATTCACCCCTCCACTTT. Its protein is CASSADGRSYNSPLHF.

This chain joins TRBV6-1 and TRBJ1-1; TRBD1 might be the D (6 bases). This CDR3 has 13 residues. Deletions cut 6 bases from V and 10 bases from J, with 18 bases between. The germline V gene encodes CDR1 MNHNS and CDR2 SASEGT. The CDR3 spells CASSVTGSLVAFF. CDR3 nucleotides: TGTGCCAGCAGCGTTACAGGGAGTCTCGTAGCTTTCTTT.

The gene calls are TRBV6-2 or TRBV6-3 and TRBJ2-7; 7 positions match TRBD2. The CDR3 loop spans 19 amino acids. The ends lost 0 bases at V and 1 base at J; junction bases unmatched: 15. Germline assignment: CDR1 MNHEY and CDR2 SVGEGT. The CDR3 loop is CASSYSGPGSGDRSYEQYF. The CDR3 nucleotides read TGTGCCAGCAGTTACTCGGGGCCGGGGAGCGGGGACCGATCCTACGAGCAGTACTTC.

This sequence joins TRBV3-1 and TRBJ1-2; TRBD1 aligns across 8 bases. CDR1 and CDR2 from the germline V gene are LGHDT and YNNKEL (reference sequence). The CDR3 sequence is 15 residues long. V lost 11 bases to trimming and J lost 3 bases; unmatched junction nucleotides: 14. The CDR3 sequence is CASRGSRTGHYGYTF. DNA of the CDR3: TGTGCCTCCCGAGGGAGCAGGACAGGGCACTATGGCTACACCTTC. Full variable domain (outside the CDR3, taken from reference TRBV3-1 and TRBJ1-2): DTAVSQTPKYLVTQMGNDKSIKCEQNLGHDTMYWYKQDSKKFLKIMFSYNNKELIINETVPNRFSPKSPDKAHLNLHINSLELGDSAVYFCASRGSRTGHYGYTFGSGTRLTVV.

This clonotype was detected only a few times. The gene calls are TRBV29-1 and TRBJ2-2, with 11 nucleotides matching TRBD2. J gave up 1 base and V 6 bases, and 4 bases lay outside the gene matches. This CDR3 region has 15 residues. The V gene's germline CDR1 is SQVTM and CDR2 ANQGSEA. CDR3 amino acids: CSVVSGGVNTGELFF. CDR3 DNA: TGCAGCGTCGTTAGCGGGGGGGTGAACACCGGGGAGCTGTTTTTT.

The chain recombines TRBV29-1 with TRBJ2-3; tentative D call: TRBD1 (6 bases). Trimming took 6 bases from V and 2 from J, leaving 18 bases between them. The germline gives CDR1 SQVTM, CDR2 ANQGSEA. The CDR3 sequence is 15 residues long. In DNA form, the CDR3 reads TGCAGCGTGGTGCGACAGGAGAGCGCCACAGATACGCAGTATTTT. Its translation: CSVVRQESATDTQYF.

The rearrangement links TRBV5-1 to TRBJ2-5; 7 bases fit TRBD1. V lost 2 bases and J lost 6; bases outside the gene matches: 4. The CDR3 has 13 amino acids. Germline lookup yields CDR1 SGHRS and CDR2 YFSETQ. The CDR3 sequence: CASSFGTAKTQYF. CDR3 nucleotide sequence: TGCGCCAGCAGCTTCGGGACAGCCAAGACCCAGTACTTC.

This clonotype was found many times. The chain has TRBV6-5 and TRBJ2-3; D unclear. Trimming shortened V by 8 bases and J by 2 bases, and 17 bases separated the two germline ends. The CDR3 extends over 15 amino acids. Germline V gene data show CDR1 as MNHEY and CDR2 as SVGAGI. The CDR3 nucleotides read TGTGCCAGCGCCTACAACGTCCAGAACACAGATACGCAGTATTTT. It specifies CASAYNVQNTDTQYF.

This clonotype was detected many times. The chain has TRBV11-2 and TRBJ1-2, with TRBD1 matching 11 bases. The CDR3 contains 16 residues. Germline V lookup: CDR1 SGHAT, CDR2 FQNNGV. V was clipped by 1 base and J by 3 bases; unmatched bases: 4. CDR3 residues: CASSLVGTGGYYGYTF. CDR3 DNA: TGTGCCAGCAGCTTAGTTGGGACAGGGGGTTACTATGGCTACACCTTC.

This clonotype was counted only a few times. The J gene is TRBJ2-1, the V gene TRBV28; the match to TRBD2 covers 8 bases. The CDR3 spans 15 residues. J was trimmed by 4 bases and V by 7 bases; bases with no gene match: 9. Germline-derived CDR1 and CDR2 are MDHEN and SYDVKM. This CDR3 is CASIGGAEGYNEQFF. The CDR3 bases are TGTGCCAGCATCGGGGGGGCTGAGGGTTACAATGAGCAGTTCTTC. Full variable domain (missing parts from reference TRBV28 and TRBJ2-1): DVKVTQSSRYLVKRTGEKVFLECVQDMDHENMFWYRQDPGLGLRLIYFSYDVKMKEKGDIPEGYSVSREKKERFSLILESASTNQTSMYLCASIGGAEGYNEQFFGPGTRLTVL.